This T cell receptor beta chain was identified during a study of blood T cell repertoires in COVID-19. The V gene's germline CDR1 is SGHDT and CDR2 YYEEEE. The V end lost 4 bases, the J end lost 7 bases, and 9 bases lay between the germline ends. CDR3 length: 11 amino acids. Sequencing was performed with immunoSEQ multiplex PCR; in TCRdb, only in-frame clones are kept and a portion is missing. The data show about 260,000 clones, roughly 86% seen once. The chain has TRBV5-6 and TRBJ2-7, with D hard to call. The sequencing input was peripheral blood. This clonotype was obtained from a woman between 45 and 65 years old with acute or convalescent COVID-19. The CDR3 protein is CASSTIREQYF. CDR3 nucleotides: TGTGCCAGCAGCACGATTCGGGAGCAGTACTTC.